This T cell receptor (beta chain) was retrieved from a study of PD-1 blockade in classical Hodgkin lymphoma. Autologous stem cell transplantation was followed by relapse in every patient, and brentuximab vedotin exposure varied. Trimming removed 7 bases from V and 5 bases from J; junction bases left unmatched: 23. The CDR3 runs to 19 residues. CDR1 and CDR2 from the germline V gene are GTSNPN and SVGIG (reference sequence). This clone was detected once. The antigen remains undetermined. Regarding the study as a whole: When nivolumab was started under 1 year after ASCT, patients were excluded. There remain no defined causes for the repertoire differences, which possibly reflect disease activity or prior therapy. Before treatment, TCR diversity in newly diagnosed patients was reportedly lower than in healthy donors. CD4+ but not CD8+ TCR diversity rose significantly by C4D1.

Clones were sequenced by immunoSEQ multiplex PCR, and TCRdb holds only the in-frame ones, with some missing. Of 20,000 to 30,000 clones in the sample, roughly two thirds were seen once. The TCR sequence derives from a human donor with classical Hodgkin lymphoma. V is TRBV30 and J is TRBJ1-6; 7 bases fit TRBD1. The source material was peripheral blood mononuclear cells (PBMCs), sampled at baseline. CDR3 region: CASRPEGPTGPAHNSPLHF. The CDR3 DNA follows: TGTGCCTCCCGCCCAGAAGGCCCGACAGGGCCAGCCCATAATTCACCCCTCCACTTT.